This record looks at one T cell receptor beta chain sequence and its context. What it recognizes is unknown. Germline CDR1 and CDR2: MNHNY and SVGAGI (reference sequence). V shed 7 bases and J shed 6 bases, with 13 bases lying between them. This CDR3 region has 13 residues. This sample is drawn from a study of shared clonotypes between healthy human individuals. Only CD45RO-negative cells positively selected for CCR7 counted as naive CD8 cells, so terminally differentiated effector memory CD45RA+ cells were excluded. Those who donated were healthy HIV-negative adults, with no recent acute infections or vaccinations reported. Each sample came from a Caucasian adult donor living in Nashville, Tennessee. Only in-frame clones appear in the TCRdb table, and some are missing; sequencing was by immunoSEQ multiplex PCR. This table holds about 700,000 clones, approximately 90% found once. Study observations and caveats: Only a few donors were included, so the genetic and exposure-history diversity represented was limited. Among non-shared clonotypes, generation probabilities were lower than among those shared by all four donors.

This clonotype originated in a man under 40 in good health. This rearrangement joins TRBV6-6 to TRBJ1-5, with D possibly being TRBD1 (5 bases). Sequenced: naive CD8+ T cells sorted from blood. The CDR3 region has the DNA TGTGCCAGCACCTCAGGCAGGGTTCAGCCCCAGCATTTT. It yields the protein CASTSGRVQPQHF.